A single sample gave rise to the 20 T cell receptor beta chains below, sequenced in a study of neurological immune-mediated disorders. MiXCR, run by TCRdb on the 5' RACE reads, gives a single entry per CDR3 protein. The table records under 60,000 distinct CDR3 sequences, 16% of them present only once. Sequencing input: PBMCs. Receptor source: a man between 60 and 75 years old in good health.

Comments on this clonotype: A read error is possible here, since a much larger clone lies one base away. The chain joins TRBV6-1 to TRBJ1-2, with a tentative D call TRBD1 (5 bases). Trimming cost V 2 bases and J 4 bases, with 14 bases left between them. This CDR3 contains 15 residues. Germline lookup yields CDR1 MNHNS and CDR2 SASEGT. The CDR3 sequence is CASSELDKRPYGYTF. As DNA, the CDR3 is TGTGCCAGCAGTGAATTGGACAAACGCCCCTATGGCTACACCTTC.

This clonotype was detected ten times or more. The CDR3 loop reads CSAPRQGWPDTQYF. CDR3 DNA: TGCAGTGCTCCAAGACAGGGGTGGCCAGATACGCAGTATTTT. The chain is built from TRBV20-1 and TRBJ2-3; 8 positions agree with TRBD1. The length of the CDR3 is 14 residues. V dropped 5 bases and J dropped 4; count of bases not matched to a gene: 8. The V gene's germline CDR1 is DFQATT and CDR2 SNEGSKA (reference sequence).

A word on this clonotype: Sequence at one end of the junction differs from germline and may be a read error. The chain has TRBV5-6 and TRBJ2-7, with D hard to call. The CDR3 runs to 15 residues. In germline, CDR1 is SGHDT, CDR2 YYEEEE. The CDR3 DNA reads as TGTGCCGGCAGCTTGACGGGCTACGCCACCTACGAGCAGTACTTC. Translating gives CAGSLTGYATYEQYF.

This clonotype has a count of ten or more. The CDR3 here is CASSSGAQDTQYF. The CDR3 nucleotides are TGTGCCAGCAGTTCGGGAGCCCAGGATACGCAGTATTTT. The rearrangement joins TRBV6-5 to TRBJ2-3; weak D call: TRBD2 (6 bases). The ends were cut back, 4 bases at V and 6 bases at J, with 11 bases in the middle. The CDR3 is made up of 13 amino acids. The germline V gene encodes CDR1 MNHEY and CDR2 SVGAGI.

This clonotype was detected many times. This rearrangement joins TRBV7-2 to TRBJ1-1, with a possible D match to TRBD1 (5 bases). Trimming took off 1 base at V and 0 bases at J, with 6 bases between the two ends. The CDR3 is 14 residues long. Germline V gene data show CDR1 as SGHTA and CDR2 as FQGNSA. CDR3 sequence reads: CASSLGTMNTEAFF. In DNA form, the CDR3 reads TGTGCCAGCAGCTTAGGGACAATGAACACTGAAGCTTTCTTT.

The chain carries TRBV7-2 and TRBJ2-7; D perhaps matches TRBD1 (5 bases). The CDR3 loop spans 14 amino acids. Germline values: CDR1 SGHTA, CDR2 FQGNSA. Trimming shortened V by 5 bases and J by 0 bases, and 11 bases separated the two germline ends. CDR3 sequence reads: CASSPGLPSYEQYF. CDR3 DNA: TGTGCCAGCAGCCCAGGGCTCCCCTCCTACGAGCAGTACTTC.

The table lists this clonotype with many counts. The rearrangement links TRBV5-1 to TRBJ2-2, with 7 bases lining up with TRBD2. Germline trimming cut 7 bases from V and 0 bases from J; bases unmatched to any gene: 3. The length of the CDR3 is 14 residues. Germline values: CDR1 SGHRS, CDR2 YFSETQ. DNA of the CDR3: TGCGCCAGCGGGCTAGCGGCGAACACCGGGGAGCTGTTTTTT. The encoded protein is CASGLAANTGELFF.

This clonotype was recorded many times. The rearrangement uses TRBV5-1 and TRBJ1-1; 7 nucleotides agree with TRBD1. Germline CDR1 SGHRS, CDR2 YFSETQ. V lost 0 bases, J lost 2 bases, and 4 bases stayed unmatched. The CDR3 runs to 15 residues. DNA for the CDR3: TGCGCCAGCAGCTTGGGGGGACAGCTAAACACTGAAGCTTTCTTT. The encoded protein is CASSLGGQLNTEAFF. Based on the CDR3 plus reference TRBV5-1 and TRBJ1-1, the full variable domain is KAGVTQTPRYLIKTRGQQVTLSCSPISGHRSVSWYQQTPGQGLQFLFEYFSETQRNKGNFPGRFSGRQFSNSRSEMNVSTLELGDSALYLCASSLGGQLNTEAFFGQGTRLTVV.

This clonotype was observed at least ten times. The chain combines TRBV5-6 with TRBJ1-4; D ambiguous. The CDR3 loop spans 11 amino acids. Germline V lookup: CDR1 SGHDT, CDR2 YYEEEE. The V end lost 4 bases, the J end lost 8 bases, and 6 bases lay between the germline ends. CDR3 sequence (DNA): TGTGCCAGCAGCATCAGGGAAAAACTGTTTTTT. It is translated as CASSIREKLFF.

The gene calls are TRBV3-1 and TRBJ2-5; D not resolved. V was trimmed by 0 bases and J by 5 bases, leaving 10 bases between them. The CDR3 extends over 14 amino acids. The germline V gene encodes CDR1 LGHDT and CDR2 YNNKEL (reference sequence). CDR3 sequence reads: CASSQDPAQETQYF. The CDR3 nucleotides are TGTGCCAGCAGCCAAGATCCAGCGCAGGAGACCCAGTACTTC.

This clonotype was seen at least ten times. The V call is TRBV11-2, the J call TRBJ2-1; TRBD2 agrees at 9 bases. Germline V gene data show CDR1 as SGHAT and CDR2 as FQNNGV. V was clipped by 1 base and J by 7 bases; unmatched bases: 8. The CDR3 loop spans 16 amino acids. CDR3 DNA sequence: TGTGCCAGCAGCTTAGTGTATAGCGGGGGAAAAAATGAGCAGTTCTTC. It codes for CASSLVYSGGKNEQFF.

This clonotype qualifies as medium-sized. The chain links TRBV5-1 to TRBJ2-5, with TRBD1 as a possible D gene (5 bases). The CDR3 runs to 14 residues. In germline, CDR1 is SGHRS, CDR2 YFSETQ. V was trimmed by 2 bases and J by 1 base, leaving 9 bases between them. The CDR3 DNA reads TGCGCCAGCAGCTTAAGGACAAGCCAAGAGACCCAGTACTTC. Translated, it gives CASSLRTSQETQYF.

V and J are TRBV25-1 and TRBJ2-5; a weak D match, TRBD1 (6 bases). The V and J ends lost 3 bases and 4 bases respectively, with 15 bases between them. CDR1 and CDR2 from the germline V gene are MGHDK and SYGVNS. The length of the CDR3 is 15 residues. The CDR3 region has the DNA TGTGCCAGCAGTGAGGGCGCAGGGGTCATAGAGACCCAGTACTTC. As protein: CASSEGAGVIETQYF.

At least ten counts were recorded for this clonotype. The V call is TRBV12-3 or TRBV12-4, the J call TRBJ2-3; D possibly corresponds to TRBD2 (6 bases). The CDR3 totals 15 residues. V shed 5 bases and J shed 2 bases, with 14 bases lying between them. The DNA for the CDR3 is TGTGCCAGCAGTCGCCGGGACTTCCCCACAGATACGCAGTATTTT. As protein: CASSRRDFPTDTQYF.

The rearrangement uses TRBV12-3 or TRBV12-4 and TRBJ1-6, with 8 bases matching TRBD1. V shed 6 bases and J 7 bases; nucleotides not matched to a gene: 2. The CDR3 extends over 13 amino acids. DNA for the CDR3: TGTGCCAGCAGCAGACAGGGGAATTCACCCCTCCACTTT. Translation: CASSRQGNSPLHF.

This clonotype was seen at least ten times. This chain uses TRBV6-5 with TRBJ2-3, with TRBD2 identical over 9 bases. The CDR3 loop spans 15 amino acids. Germline V gene sequence: CDR1 MNHEY, CDR2 SVGAGI. J gave up 6 bases and V 0 bases, and 4 bases lay outside the gene matches. The CDR3 coding sequence is TGTGCCAGCAGTTACTCAAGCGGGGGGCTGGATACGCAGTATTTT. Amino acids: CASSYSSGGLDTQYF.

This clonotype was recorded a few times. The rearrangement uses TRBV10-1 and TRBJ2-7, with TRBD1 matching 8 bases. Germline CDR1 WNHNN, CDR2 SYGVQD (reference sequence). The CDR3 is made up of 13 amino acids. The V segment lost 2 bases and the J segment 3 bases; nucleotides outside the gene matches: 0. The CDR3 sequence is CASSETGGYEQYF. CDR3 sequence (DNA): TGCGCCAGCAGTGAGACAGGGGGCTACGAGCAGTACTTC.

This clonotype was found many times. This chain links TRBV21-1 with TRBJ2-3. TRBV21-1 is termed a pseudogene. The length of the CDR3 is 15 residues. The CDR3 is CAITFWTKPTDTQYF. Written as DNA, the CDR3 is TGTGCCATCACCTTCTGGACCAAACCCACAGATACGCAGTATTTT.

Many counts were recorded for this clonotype. This chain links TRBV5-1 with TRBJ2-7; D call uncertain. This CDR3 spans 12 amino acids. Germline CDR1 SGHRS, CDR2 YFSETQ. Trimming removed 0 bases from V and 5 bases from J, with 6 bases in between. Here the CDR3 reads CASSLDPDEQYF. The DNA for the CDR3 is TGCGCCAGCAGCTTGGACCCAGACGAGCAGTACTTC.

About this clonotype itself: The junction shows a germline mismatch at one end, possibly a read error. The chain couples TRBV20-1 to TRBJ2-7; tentative D call: TRBD1 (5 bases). The CDR3 covers 14 residues. In germline, CDR1 is DFQATT, CDR2 SNEGSKA (reference sequence). The CDR3 DNA sequence: TGCAGTTCTAGGGGCGTGAGTGGGGCGCACGAGCAGTACTTC. It is translated as CSSRGVSGAHEQYF.